This T cell receptor beta chain stems from a study of cytomegalovirus exposure and HLA in healthy donors. Overall study results and limits: Cytomegalovirus association was listed for 164 TCR beta chains. Later analysis identified several of the most significant clusters that appeared linked to common viral pathogens. Most subjects had HLA-A and HLA-B alleles reportedly predicted accurately by TCR beta sequences.

Germline V gene sequence: CDR1 MNHEY, CDR2 SVGAGI. This CDR3 region has 13 residues. V was trimmed by 7 bases and J by 0 bases, leaving 6 bases between them. Researchers ran the PCR with 60 Vbeta and 13 Jbeta primers. Clones were read by immunoSEQ multiplex PCR, and TCRdb kept only the in-frame ones, dropping some. The sample lists roughly 120,000 clones; 75% to 90% were seen once. This clone was seen just once. Antigen unknown. The chain couples TRBV6-5 to TRBJ2-2; D is possibly TRBD1 (5 bases). Sequencing used PBMCs. The clonotype was recovered from a man aged 30-40 years in good health and CMV-seronegative. The CDR3 bases are TGTGCCAGCAAACAGGCGAACACCGGGGAGCTGTTTTTT. Residues: CASKQANTGELFF.